The rows below give T cell receptor beta chains drawn from one sample of a study of T-cell memory formation after mild COVID-19. TCRdb processed the 5' RACE reads anew with MiXCR; each CDR3 protein has one entry. The sample carries almost 250,000 distinct CDR3 sequences, 15% recorded once. Sequencing input: PBMCs or a T cell subset sorted from them (not recorded which). Every receptor here comes from an adult woman who had mild COVID-19 (a few samples of this study predate the infection). Cell type and time point are not known. Both conserved end residues are part of each CDR3. Fields, in order: D gene, clone size, J gene, CDR3 length, V gene, CDR3 protein, CDR3 DNA. A D gene is named only where the DNA matches it firmly. Some rows have no size entry. The others give once, few or many, or a class for an expanded clone.

. | . | TRBJ1-6 | 14 | TRBV6-6 | CATAEGFHNSPLHF | TGTGCCACCGCTGAGGGATTCCATAATTCACCCCTCCACTTT
TRBD2 | few | TRBJ2-7 | 15 | TRBV11-3 | CASSPSPSGTYEQYF | TGTGCCAGCAGTCCCTCCCCTAGCGGGACTTACGAGCAGTACTTC
TRBD2 | few | TRBJ2-5 | 16 | TRBV9 | CASSVRSSGGTETQYF | TGTGCCAGCAGCGTAAGGAGTAGCGGGGGGACAGAGACCCAGTACTTC
TRBD2 | many | TRBJ2-2 | 15 | TRBV30 | CAWMMGRGRTGELFF | TGTGCCTGGATGATGGGGAGGGGACGAACCGGGGAGCTGTTTTTT
TRBD1 | few | TRBJ2-2 | 15 | TRBV7-6 | CASSLQGARTGELFF | TGTGCCAGCAGCTTACAGGGGGCGCGGACCGGGGAGCTGTTTTTT
TRBD2 | . | TRBJ2-7 | 17 | TRBV18 | CASSPGPSGRNMYEQYF | TGTGCCAGCTCACCTGGCCCTAGCGGGAGAAACATGTACGAGCAGTACTTC
. | . | TRBJ2-1 | 15 | TRBV29-1 | CSVETGRASLYEQFF | TGCAGCGTTGAGACCGGCAGGGCCTCTTTATATGAGCAGTTCTTC
. | few | TRBJ2-3 | 13 | TRBV14 | CASSPGTTDTQYF | TGTGCCAGCAGCCCGGGGACCACAGATACGCAGTATTTT
. | . | TRBJ2-4 | 14 | TRBV6-6 | CASSLKGAKNIQYF | TGTGCCAGCAGCCTCAAGGGGGCCAAAAACATTCAGTACTTC
. | few | TRBJ2-3 | 13 | TRBV10-3 | CAIGRKDPDTQYF | TGTGCCATCGGAAGAAAGGACCCAGATACGCAGTATTTT
. | many | TRBJ1-2 | 15 | TRBV27 | CASSMVSGIYYGYTF | TGTGCCAGCAGTATGGTTTCGGGCATATACTATGGCTACACCTTC